This is a list of T cell receptor beta chains from one sample in a study of blood T cell repertoires in COVID-19. Some clones are missing from TCRdb's copy, which holds only in-frame ones; the method was immunoSEQ multiplex PCR. The sample has around 150,000 clones, about three quarters seen once. The sequencing sample was made of peripheral blood. The receptor source for this set is a woman aged 50 to 60 with active or convalescent COVID-19. The CDR3 runs from the conserved cysteine through the conserved F or W. The D gene is left open where the match is weak. Not every row has a clone size; where given, it reads once, few, many or a size class.

NA | TRBJ2-1 | NA | TRBV5-1 | CASSSGLAWEQFF | TGCGCCAGCAGCTCCGGACTGGCCTGGGAGCAGTTCTTC
NA | TRBJ1-2 | NA | TRBV9 | CASSVGVGPTYGYTF | TGTGCCAGCAGCGTAGGTGTGGGGCCCACCTATGGCTACACCTTC
TRBD2 | TRBJ2-5 | NA | TRBV5-6 | CASSILSGGPGWETQYF | TGTGCCAGCAGCATTCTTAGCGGGGGCCCCGGATGGGAGACCCAGTACTTC
TRBD1 | TRBJ1-5 | NA | TRBV24-1 | CATSDGTGLPNQPQHF | TGTGCCACCAGTGATGGGACAGGGCTCCCCAATCAGCCCCAGCATTTT
NA | TRBJ1-2 | NA | TRBV6-2/TRBV6-3 | CASSEGLDYGYTF | TGTGCCAGCAGTGAGGGACTGGACTATGGCTACACCTTC
NA | TRBJ2-5 | NA | TRBV7-2 | CASSLGGAGQETQYF | TGTGCCAGCAGCTTGGGGGGGGCGGGCCAAGAGACCCAGTACTTC
TRBD1 | TRBJ1-5 | NA | TRBV20-1 | CSASTGQGADQPQHF | TGCAGTGCTAGTACGGGACAGGGGGCCGATCAGCCCCAGCATTTT
NA | TRBJ2-7 | NA | TRBV27 | CATFLISSYEQYF | TGTGCCACCTTTTTGATTAGCTCCTACGAGCAGTACTTC
NA | TRBJ2-5 | NA | TRBV7-2 | CASSVNLQETQYF | TGTGCCAGCAGTGTTAACTTACAAGAGACCCAGTACTTC
NA | TRBJ1-1 | NA | TRBV19 | CASSRRQGRNTEAFF | TGTGCCAGTAGTAGGAGGCAGGGGAGGAACACTGAAGCTTTCTTT
NA | TRBJ2-3 | NA | TRBV4-3 | CASSQDTLRGRDTDTQYF | TGCGCCAGCAGCCAAGACACTCTAAGGGGGCGGGACACAGATACGCAGTATTTT
TRBD2 | TRBJ2-4 | once | TRBV5-1 | CASSETGTSENIQYF | TGCGCCAGCAGCGAGACCGGGACTAGCGAAAACATTCAGTACTTC
NA | TRBJ1-2 | few | TRBV20-1 | CSARGHLGYTF | TGCAGTGCTAGAGGTCACCTAGGCTACACCTTC
NA | TRBJ1-3 | NA | TRBV9 | CASSSSRGSSGNTIYF | TGTGCCAGCAGCTCTTCCAGGGGTAGCTCTGGAAACACCATATATTTT
NA | TRBJ2-3 | NA | TRBV18 | CASSPVGGPFSEQYF | TGTGCCAGCTCACCAGTGGGGGGGCCTTTCTCCGAGCAGTATTTT
TRBD1 | TRBJ1-1 | many | TRBV27 | CASSARTGGEAFF | TGTGCCAGCAGTGCCAGGACAGGGGGTGAAGCTTTCTTT
NA | TRBJ1-3 | NA | TRBV7-2 | CASSLYPEVSGNTIYF | TGTGCCAGCAGCTTATATCCCGAGGTCTCTGGAAACACCATATATTTT
TRBD2 | TRBJ2-3 | once | TRBV19 | CASSIQVTSSADTQYF | TGTGCCAGTAGTATACAAGTGACTAGCTCGGCAGATACGCAGTATTTT
NA | TRBJ1-1 | NA | TRBV19 | CASRTGSTEAFF | TGTGCCAGCAGAACAGGGAGCACTGAAGCTTTCTTT
TRBD1 | TRBJ1-1 | medium-sized | TRBV18 | CASSPGQGAEAFF | TGTGCCAGCTCACCGGGACAGGGTGCTGAAGCTTTCTTT
NA | TRBJ2-2 | NA | TRBV7-9 | CASSARAGTGELFF | TGTGCCAGCAGCGCCCGGGCGGGCACCGGGGAGCTGTTTTTT
NA | TRBJ2-7 | NA | TRBV28 | CASSPSLGYEQYF | TGTGCCAGCAGTCCAAGCCTCGGCTACGAGCAGTACTTC
NA | TRBJ2-3 | few | TRBV14 | CASSQAGSPDTQYF | TGTGCCAGCAGCCAAGCAGGGTCACCAGATACGCAGTATTTT
NA | TRBJ1-2 | NA | TRBV3-1/TRBV3-2 | CASSRGRGYTF | TGTGCCAGCAGCAGGGGTCGCGGCTACACCTTC
NA | TRBJ1-1 | NA | TRBV3-1/TRBV3-2 | CASSRVRNTEAFF | TGTGCCAGCAGCCGCGTAAGGAACACTGAAGCTTTCTTT
TRBD1 | TRBJ1-4 | few | TRBV19 | CASTMGSGGGEKLFF | TGTGCCAGTACAATGGGGTCAGGGGGAGGTGAAAAACTGTTTTTT
NA | TRBJ2-5 | many | TRBV28 | CASSEIQGMQTQYF | TGTGCCAGCAGTGAGATCCAGGGTATGCAGACCCAGTACTTC
NA | TRBJ1-1 | NA | TRBV30 | CAWSILTGSGVTEAFF | TGTGCCTGGAGTATCCTCACAGGGTCAGGAGTCACTGAAGCTTTCTTT
NA | TRBJ2-7 | NA | TRBV4-2 | CASSLEGRSSYEQYF | TGTGCCAGCAGCCTCGAAGGGAGGAGCTCCTACGAGCAGTACTTC
TRBD2 | TRBJ2-1 | NA | TRBV28 | CASSLAGEKNNEQFF | TGTGCCAGCAGTCTGGCGGGAGAGAAAAACAATGAGCAGTTCTTC
TRBD1 | TRBJ2-1 | NA | TRBV6-5 | CASSPTGQVNEQFF | TGTGCCAGCAGTCCTACGGGACAGGTCAATGAGCAGTTCTTC
NA | TRBJ2-1 | few | TRBV7-9 | CASSPKPRLGNEQFF | TGTGCCAGCAGCCCCAAACCTAGACTAGGCAATGAGCAGTTCTTC
NA | TRBJ1-5 | NA | TRBV5-6 | CASSGGTNQPQHF | TGTGCCAGCAGCGGGGGGACGAATCAGCCCCAGCATTTT